This T cell receptor (beta chain) was identified in a study of T cell responses to AZD1222 COVID-19 vaccine. Notes on the study in general: CD4 TCRs linked to vaccination spanned spike, dominating at 160-218 and 743-854. Unmutated variant regions are reportedly the target of nearly half of TCRs that are spike-specific. Seropositive status at baseline applied to only 5 to 7 AZD1222 recipients.

V was clipped by 8 bases and J by 2 bases, with 17 bases between them. The CDR3 length is 15 residues. The V gene's germline CDR1 is MNHEY and CDR2 SVGAGI. About this clone: The antigen remains undetermined.

Sequencing was performed with immunoSEQ multiplex PCR; in TCRdb, only in-frame clones are kept and a portion is missing. The sample contains about 150,000 clones, 90% of which appear only once. The sequencing used peripheral blood, collected on day 0 of AZD1222 vaccination. The rearrangement uses TRBV6-5 and TRBJ2-3; TRBD2 is a possible D gene (7 bases). The source of this sequence is an adult in good health. As DNA, the CDR3 is TGTGCCAGCTCACTAGGGGGGGGGAACACAGATACGCAGTATTTT. Protein product: CASSLGGGNTDTQYF.